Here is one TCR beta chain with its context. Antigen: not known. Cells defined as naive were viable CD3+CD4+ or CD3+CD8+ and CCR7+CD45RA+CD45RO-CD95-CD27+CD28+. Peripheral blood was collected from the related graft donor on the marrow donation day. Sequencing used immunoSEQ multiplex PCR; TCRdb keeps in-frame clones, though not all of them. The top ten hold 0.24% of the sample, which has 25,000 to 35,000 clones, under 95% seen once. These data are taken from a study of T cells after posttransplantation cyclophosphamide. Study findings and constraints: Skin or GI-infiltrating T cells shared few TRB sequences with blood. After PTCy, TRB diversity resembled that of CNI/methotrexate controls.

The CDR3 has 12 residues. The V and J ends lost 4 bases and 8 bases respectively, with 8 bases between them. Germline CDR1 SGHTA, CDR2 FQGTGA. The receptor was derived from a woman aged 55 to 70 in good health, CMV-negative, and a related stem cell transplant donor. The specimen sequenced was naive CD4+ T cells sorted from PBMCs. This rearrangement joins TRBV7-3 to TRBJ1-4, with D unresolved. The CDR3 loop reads CASSYGEEKLFF. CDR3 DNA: TGTGCCAGCAGCTACGGGGAGGAAAAACTGTTTTTT.